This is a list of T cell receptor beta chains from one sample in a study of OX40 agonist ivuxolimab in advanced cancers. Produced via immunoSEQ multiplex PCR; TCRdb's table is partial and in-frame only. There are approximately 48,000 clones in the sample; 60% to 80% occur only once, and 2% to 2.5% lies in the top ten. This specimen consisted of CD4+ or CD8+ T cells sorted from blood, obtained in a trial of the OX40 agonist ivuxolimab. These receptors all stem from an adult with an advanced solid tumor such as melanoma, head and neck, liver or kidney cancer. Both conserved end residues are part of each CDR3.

CASSLKVTSKGDEQYF	TRBV7-9	TRBJ2-7
CASSRQGNQETQYF	TRBV7-3	TRBJ2-5
CASSEWTSRSLVF	TRBV2	TRBJ2-1
CASLEGSRHQPQHF	TRBV28	TRBJ1-5
CASRGQASYGYTF	TRBV28	TRBJ1-2
CAIRLGQDEQETQYF	TRBV10-3	TRBJ2-5
CASSPLGLAGRDEQFF	TRBV7-8	TRBJ2-1
CASSWDRDTEAFF	TRBV28	TRBJ1-1
CASSAQGFGNTIYF	TRBV7-6	TRBJ1-3
CASSRILGNTEAFF	TRBV5-6	TRBJ1-1
CASSPREVGGRPEAFF	TRBV14	TRBJ1-1
CASSPRTVLNTEAFF	TRBV7-2	TRBJ1-1
CASKGSGSSYNEQFF	TRBV6-5	TRBJ2-1
CASSPRAGGPYEQFF	TRBV7-2	TRBJ2-1
CASRPPGGRGETQYF	TRBV7-2	TRBJ2-5
CATLQGQYGYTF	TRBV28	TRBJ1-2
CASRHSGGTQYF	TRBV13	TRBJ2-3
CASSYSPSSDYNEQFF	TRBV6-5	TRBJ2-1
CASSKKWGGTSGSTDTQYF	TRBV21-1	TRBJ2-3
CASSLGAGGTNTEAFF	TRBV7-8	TRBJ1-1
CASSLEPGSSGANVLTF	TRBV5-1	TRBJ2-6
CASNPTGGSVHEQFF	TRBV5-1	TRBJ2-1
CASSLASGRARETQYF	TRBV5-1	TRBJ2-5
CASSYGRGSSYNEQFF	TRBV6-5	TRBJ2-1
CASSQALAGGPYEQYF	TRBV14	TRBJ2-7
CASSINRGSYGYTF	TRBV19	TRBJ1-2
CATSREAGNSPLHF	TRBV15	TRBJ1-6
CASSPPVSGGGRNEKLFF	TRBV18	TRBJ1-4
CASSPSVSNTEAFF	TRBV18	TRBJ1-1
CASRPPDRIEQYF	TRBV2	TRBJ2-7
CASNRGQASYGYTF	TRBV28	TRBJ1-2
CASSVSTGTNQPQHF	TRBV5-1	TRBJ1-5
CATSRDRGGPGLFF	TRBV15	TRBJ1-4
CASSSRPLRYGYTF	TRBV27	TRBJ1-2
CASSLGSSGRLTDTQYF	TRBV5-4	TRBJ2-3
CASSSGLAGDGTDTQYF	TRBV27	TRBJ2-3
CSVADGYEQYF	TRBV29-1	TRBJ2-7
CASRTWTGGNYGYTF	TRBV6-4	TRBJ1-2